The entry that follows covers one TCR beta chain sequence. The specificity of this receptor is unknown. Per-base quality was not reported, and no clone a single base away is much larger than it. These data are taken from a study of CD8 T cells in Susac syndrome (dated by TCRdb to between 2018 and 2021). With regard to the full study: The study used repertoire sequencing to test whether antigen drove CD8+ T cell activation and differentiation in Susac syndrome. Points the paper makes about the study in general: The number of individuals in the TCR sequencing and HLA analysis was acknowledged as relatively small.

Peripheral blood CD8+ and CD4+ T cells from healthy donors, Susac syndrome patients and multiple sclerosis patients were profiled using high-throughput TCR beta sequencing. Multiple sclerosis controls were treatment-naive patients with stable or active relapsing-remitting disease fulfilling revised McDonald criteria. CD8+ TEMRA cells were enriched by FACS, while bulk CD8+ and CD4+ T cells were purified by magnetic negative isolation. Blood was drawn into EDTA tubes, processed within 24 hours, and PBMCs were isolated by density gradient centrifugation. PBMCs intended for TCR sequencing were cryopreserved in liquid nitrogen and thawed later in a water bath at 37 degrees C. The sorted or isolated CD4+, CD8+ and CD8+ TEMRA cells reached a purity of at least 90%. RNA was extracted using the RNeasy kit, and roughly 0.45 to 1 ug of the RNA was reverse transcribed with random hexamers. TCR beta CDR3 regions were amplified with the immunoSEQ multiplex PCR assay covering 54 Vbeta and 13 Jbeta segments. PCR amplification bias was corrected using a synthetic template baseline for primer optimization and computational correction. The study's own analysis went as follows. Reads were annotated to V, D and J genes according to IMGT and were analyzed with immunoSEQ Analyzer, with only productive sequences retained. To calculate clonality, Shannon entropy was normalized by log2 of the number of productive unique sequences and then subtracted from one. For each patient and control, public and private clones were evaluated within the 100 most prevalent clones. Clones were defined as Susac-specific if absent from the healthy and MS cohorts, from some 1,000 published viral clones and from other ImmuneACCESS disease sequences. TCRdb trimmed public reads at Q25 via fastp, called clones via MiXCR and kept in-frame beta chains. For every CDR3 protein sequence, its rows merge into one entry that carries the most common genes and DNA. V and J calls and clone size were set by TCRdb, not the authors. The sample includes 150,000 to 200,000 distinct CDR3 sequences, with roughly 95% observed a single time. About 0.086% of the sample goes to the ten largest clones.

V sheds 5 bases and J sheds 1 base, leaving 8 bases between their ends. From the germline V gene (reference sequence), CDR1 is SEHNR and CDR2 is FQNEAQ. Measured from the cysteine to the phenylalanine, the CDR3 is 13 residues long. The kept DNA is CDR3 alone, 39 bases in frame from the first base. Sequenced input: CD4+ T cells from PBMCs. The V and J genes are TRBV7-9 and TRBJ1-1, with no confident D gene call. The receptor comes from a human donor with multiple sclerosis. Here the CDR3 is given as CASSRTWNTEAFF. The nucleotide sequence reads as follows: TGTGCCAGCAGCCGAACCTGGAACACTGAAGCTTTCTTT.